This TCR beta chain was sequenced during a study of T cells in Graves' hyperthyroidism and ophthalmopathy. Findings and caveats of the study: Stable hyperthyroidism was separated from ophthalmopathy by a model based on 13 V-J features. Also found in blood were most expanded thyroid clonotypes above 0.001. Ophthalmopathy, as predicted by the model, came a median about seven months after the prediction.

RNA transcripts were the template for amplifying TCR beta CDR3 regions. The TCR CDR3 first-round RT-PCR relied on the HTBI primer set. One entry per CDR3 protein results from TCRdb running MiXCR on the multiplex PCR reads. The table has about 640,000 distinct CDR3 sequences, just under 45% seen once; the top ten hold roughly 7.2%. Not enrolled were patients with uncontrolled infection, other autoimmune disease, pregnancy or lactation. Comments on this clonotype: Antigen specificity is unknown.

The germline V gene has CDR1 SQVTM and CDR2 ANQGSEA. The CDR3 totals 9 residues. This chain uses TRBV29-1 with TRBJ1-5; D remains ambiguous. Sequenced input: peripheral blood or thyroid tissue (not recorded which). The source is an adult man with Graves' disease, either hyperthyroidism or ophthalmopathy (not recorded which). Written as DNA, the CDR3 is TGCAGTTTTGGCCAGCCCCAGCATTTT. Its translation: CSFGQPQHF.